This T cell receptor beta chain was identified during a study of OX40 agonist ivuxolimab in advanced cancers. Study-level background: Dosing consisted of intravenous ivuxolimab at 0.01 to 10 mg/kg every 2 weeks. Dose-escalation patients suffered from hepatocellular carcinoma, melanoma, renal cell or head and neck cancer.

The protocol was immunoSEQ multiplex PCR, while the TCRdb copy is restricted to in-frame clones and leaves out a portion. The sample lists approximately 76,000 clones, 70% to 90% occurring once. Whole-study results and caveats: With doses of 0.1 to 3.0 mg/kg, CD4+ and CD8+ blood T cells had undergone clonal expansion by week 6.

This clone was recorded once. The antigen is unknown. The CDR3 runs to 14 residues. The germline gives CDR1 LNHNV, CDR2 YYDKDF (reference sequence). Trimming removed 1 base from V and 2 bases from J, with 9 bases in between. This TCR derives from an adult with an advanced solid tumor such as melanoma, head and neck, liver or kidney cancer. This chain uses TRBV15 with TRBJ2-7, with D unclear. Sequencing was performed on CD4+ or CD8+ T cells sorted from blood, taken in a trial of the OX40 agonist ivuxolimab. In DNA form, the CDR3 reads TGTGCCACCAGCAGAGCTGAATGGCCCTACGAGCAGTACTTC. It yields the protein CATSRAEWPYEQYF. Full variable domain (missing parts from reference TRBV15 and TRBJ2-7): DAMVIQNPRYQVTQFGKPVTLSCSQTLNHNVMYWYQQKSSQAPKLLFHYYDKDFNNEADTPDNFQSRRPNTSFCFLDIRSPGLGDTAMYLCATSRAEWPYEQYFGPGTRLTVT.